This TCR beta chain appears in the sequencing data of a study of coeliac disease. Whole-study context: High-resolution HLA typing was lacking; TRBV7-2 bias was queried instead. The study's findings and limits: Unbiased detection of gliadin-specific T cells was judged not feasible with this approach. Lower clonality than controls marked TRB and TRG repertoires from active celiac intraepithelial and lamina propria samples.

A note on this clone: As yet, its antigen is unknown.

Trimming removed 6 bases from V and 3 bases from J; junction bases left unmatched: 6. The CDR3 consists of 14 residues. Per the germline V gene, CDR1 is MNHNY and CDR2 is SVGAGI (reference sequence). Data came from immunoSEQ multiplex PCR; TCRdb stores just in-frame clones and leaves some out. The sample includes about 360 clones, approximately 86% seen only once; the top ten take 16%. The source of this sequence is a human donor without celiac disease. V gene TRBV6-6 combines with J gene TRBJ2-7; the match to TRBD1 covers 9 bases. The material sequenced was intraepithelial lymphocytes from the gut. The CDR3 coding sequence is TGTGCCAGCAGAACGTGGGACAGGGACTACGAGCAGTACTTC. The encoded protein is CASRTWDRDYEQYF.